This T cell receptor (beta chain) was observed in a study of cytomegalovirus exposure and HLA in healthy donors. Regarding the study as a whole: A later analysis linked a missense variant in DCLRE1C to the trimming of TCR beta V and J genes. The productive fraction for most TCR beta V segments was about 90% or about 30% in an earlier analysis. The authors enumerated over 150 TCR beta chains as linked to cytomegalovirus.

With 60 Vbeta and 13 Jbeta primers, the PCR was carried out. Produced via immunoSEQ multiplex PCR; TCRdb's table is partial and in-frame only. This sample yields 100,000 to 150,000 clones, of which around 75% are seen a single time; about 4.5% belongs to the top ten. Germline-derived CDR1 and CDR2 are SNHLY and FYNNEI. The V end lost 9 bases, the J end lost 0 bases, and 11 bases lay between the germline ends. The CDR3 length is 13 residues. This clone was recorded a few times. Its matching antigen is unknown. Distinct nucleotide sequences in the sample also encode this CDR3. The sample consisted of PBMCs. The chain uses TRBV2 and TRBJ1-1; D remains unclear. This clonotype was obtained from a man aged 55 to 70 in good health and CMV-seropositive. The CDR3 region has the DNA TGTGCCAGTTTACGAGCTATGAACACTGAAGCTTTCTTT. Residues: CASLRAMNTEAFF.